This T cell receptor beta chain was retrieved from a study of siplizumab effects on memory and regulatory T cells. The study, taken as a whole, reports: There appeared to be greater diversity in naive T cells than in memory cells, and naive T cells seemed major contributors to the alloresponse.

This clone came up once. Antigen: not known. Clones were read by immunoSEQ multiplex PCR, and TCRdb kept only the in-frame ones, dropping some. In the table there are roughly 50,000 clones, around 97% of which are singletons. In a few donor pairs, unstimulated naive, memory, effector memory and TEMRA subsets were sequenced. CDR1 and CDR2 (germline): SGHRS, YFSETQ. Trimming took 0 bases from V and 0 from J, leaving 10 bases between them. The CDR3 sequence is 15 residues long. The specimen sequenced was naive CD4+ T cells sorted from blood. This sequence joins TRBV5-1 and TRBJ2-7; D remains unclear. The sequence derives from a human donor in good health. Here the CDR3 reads CASSLGASSSYEQYF. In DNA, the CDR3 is TGCGCCAGCAGCTTGGGAGCCTCGAGCTCCTACGAGCAGTACTTC.